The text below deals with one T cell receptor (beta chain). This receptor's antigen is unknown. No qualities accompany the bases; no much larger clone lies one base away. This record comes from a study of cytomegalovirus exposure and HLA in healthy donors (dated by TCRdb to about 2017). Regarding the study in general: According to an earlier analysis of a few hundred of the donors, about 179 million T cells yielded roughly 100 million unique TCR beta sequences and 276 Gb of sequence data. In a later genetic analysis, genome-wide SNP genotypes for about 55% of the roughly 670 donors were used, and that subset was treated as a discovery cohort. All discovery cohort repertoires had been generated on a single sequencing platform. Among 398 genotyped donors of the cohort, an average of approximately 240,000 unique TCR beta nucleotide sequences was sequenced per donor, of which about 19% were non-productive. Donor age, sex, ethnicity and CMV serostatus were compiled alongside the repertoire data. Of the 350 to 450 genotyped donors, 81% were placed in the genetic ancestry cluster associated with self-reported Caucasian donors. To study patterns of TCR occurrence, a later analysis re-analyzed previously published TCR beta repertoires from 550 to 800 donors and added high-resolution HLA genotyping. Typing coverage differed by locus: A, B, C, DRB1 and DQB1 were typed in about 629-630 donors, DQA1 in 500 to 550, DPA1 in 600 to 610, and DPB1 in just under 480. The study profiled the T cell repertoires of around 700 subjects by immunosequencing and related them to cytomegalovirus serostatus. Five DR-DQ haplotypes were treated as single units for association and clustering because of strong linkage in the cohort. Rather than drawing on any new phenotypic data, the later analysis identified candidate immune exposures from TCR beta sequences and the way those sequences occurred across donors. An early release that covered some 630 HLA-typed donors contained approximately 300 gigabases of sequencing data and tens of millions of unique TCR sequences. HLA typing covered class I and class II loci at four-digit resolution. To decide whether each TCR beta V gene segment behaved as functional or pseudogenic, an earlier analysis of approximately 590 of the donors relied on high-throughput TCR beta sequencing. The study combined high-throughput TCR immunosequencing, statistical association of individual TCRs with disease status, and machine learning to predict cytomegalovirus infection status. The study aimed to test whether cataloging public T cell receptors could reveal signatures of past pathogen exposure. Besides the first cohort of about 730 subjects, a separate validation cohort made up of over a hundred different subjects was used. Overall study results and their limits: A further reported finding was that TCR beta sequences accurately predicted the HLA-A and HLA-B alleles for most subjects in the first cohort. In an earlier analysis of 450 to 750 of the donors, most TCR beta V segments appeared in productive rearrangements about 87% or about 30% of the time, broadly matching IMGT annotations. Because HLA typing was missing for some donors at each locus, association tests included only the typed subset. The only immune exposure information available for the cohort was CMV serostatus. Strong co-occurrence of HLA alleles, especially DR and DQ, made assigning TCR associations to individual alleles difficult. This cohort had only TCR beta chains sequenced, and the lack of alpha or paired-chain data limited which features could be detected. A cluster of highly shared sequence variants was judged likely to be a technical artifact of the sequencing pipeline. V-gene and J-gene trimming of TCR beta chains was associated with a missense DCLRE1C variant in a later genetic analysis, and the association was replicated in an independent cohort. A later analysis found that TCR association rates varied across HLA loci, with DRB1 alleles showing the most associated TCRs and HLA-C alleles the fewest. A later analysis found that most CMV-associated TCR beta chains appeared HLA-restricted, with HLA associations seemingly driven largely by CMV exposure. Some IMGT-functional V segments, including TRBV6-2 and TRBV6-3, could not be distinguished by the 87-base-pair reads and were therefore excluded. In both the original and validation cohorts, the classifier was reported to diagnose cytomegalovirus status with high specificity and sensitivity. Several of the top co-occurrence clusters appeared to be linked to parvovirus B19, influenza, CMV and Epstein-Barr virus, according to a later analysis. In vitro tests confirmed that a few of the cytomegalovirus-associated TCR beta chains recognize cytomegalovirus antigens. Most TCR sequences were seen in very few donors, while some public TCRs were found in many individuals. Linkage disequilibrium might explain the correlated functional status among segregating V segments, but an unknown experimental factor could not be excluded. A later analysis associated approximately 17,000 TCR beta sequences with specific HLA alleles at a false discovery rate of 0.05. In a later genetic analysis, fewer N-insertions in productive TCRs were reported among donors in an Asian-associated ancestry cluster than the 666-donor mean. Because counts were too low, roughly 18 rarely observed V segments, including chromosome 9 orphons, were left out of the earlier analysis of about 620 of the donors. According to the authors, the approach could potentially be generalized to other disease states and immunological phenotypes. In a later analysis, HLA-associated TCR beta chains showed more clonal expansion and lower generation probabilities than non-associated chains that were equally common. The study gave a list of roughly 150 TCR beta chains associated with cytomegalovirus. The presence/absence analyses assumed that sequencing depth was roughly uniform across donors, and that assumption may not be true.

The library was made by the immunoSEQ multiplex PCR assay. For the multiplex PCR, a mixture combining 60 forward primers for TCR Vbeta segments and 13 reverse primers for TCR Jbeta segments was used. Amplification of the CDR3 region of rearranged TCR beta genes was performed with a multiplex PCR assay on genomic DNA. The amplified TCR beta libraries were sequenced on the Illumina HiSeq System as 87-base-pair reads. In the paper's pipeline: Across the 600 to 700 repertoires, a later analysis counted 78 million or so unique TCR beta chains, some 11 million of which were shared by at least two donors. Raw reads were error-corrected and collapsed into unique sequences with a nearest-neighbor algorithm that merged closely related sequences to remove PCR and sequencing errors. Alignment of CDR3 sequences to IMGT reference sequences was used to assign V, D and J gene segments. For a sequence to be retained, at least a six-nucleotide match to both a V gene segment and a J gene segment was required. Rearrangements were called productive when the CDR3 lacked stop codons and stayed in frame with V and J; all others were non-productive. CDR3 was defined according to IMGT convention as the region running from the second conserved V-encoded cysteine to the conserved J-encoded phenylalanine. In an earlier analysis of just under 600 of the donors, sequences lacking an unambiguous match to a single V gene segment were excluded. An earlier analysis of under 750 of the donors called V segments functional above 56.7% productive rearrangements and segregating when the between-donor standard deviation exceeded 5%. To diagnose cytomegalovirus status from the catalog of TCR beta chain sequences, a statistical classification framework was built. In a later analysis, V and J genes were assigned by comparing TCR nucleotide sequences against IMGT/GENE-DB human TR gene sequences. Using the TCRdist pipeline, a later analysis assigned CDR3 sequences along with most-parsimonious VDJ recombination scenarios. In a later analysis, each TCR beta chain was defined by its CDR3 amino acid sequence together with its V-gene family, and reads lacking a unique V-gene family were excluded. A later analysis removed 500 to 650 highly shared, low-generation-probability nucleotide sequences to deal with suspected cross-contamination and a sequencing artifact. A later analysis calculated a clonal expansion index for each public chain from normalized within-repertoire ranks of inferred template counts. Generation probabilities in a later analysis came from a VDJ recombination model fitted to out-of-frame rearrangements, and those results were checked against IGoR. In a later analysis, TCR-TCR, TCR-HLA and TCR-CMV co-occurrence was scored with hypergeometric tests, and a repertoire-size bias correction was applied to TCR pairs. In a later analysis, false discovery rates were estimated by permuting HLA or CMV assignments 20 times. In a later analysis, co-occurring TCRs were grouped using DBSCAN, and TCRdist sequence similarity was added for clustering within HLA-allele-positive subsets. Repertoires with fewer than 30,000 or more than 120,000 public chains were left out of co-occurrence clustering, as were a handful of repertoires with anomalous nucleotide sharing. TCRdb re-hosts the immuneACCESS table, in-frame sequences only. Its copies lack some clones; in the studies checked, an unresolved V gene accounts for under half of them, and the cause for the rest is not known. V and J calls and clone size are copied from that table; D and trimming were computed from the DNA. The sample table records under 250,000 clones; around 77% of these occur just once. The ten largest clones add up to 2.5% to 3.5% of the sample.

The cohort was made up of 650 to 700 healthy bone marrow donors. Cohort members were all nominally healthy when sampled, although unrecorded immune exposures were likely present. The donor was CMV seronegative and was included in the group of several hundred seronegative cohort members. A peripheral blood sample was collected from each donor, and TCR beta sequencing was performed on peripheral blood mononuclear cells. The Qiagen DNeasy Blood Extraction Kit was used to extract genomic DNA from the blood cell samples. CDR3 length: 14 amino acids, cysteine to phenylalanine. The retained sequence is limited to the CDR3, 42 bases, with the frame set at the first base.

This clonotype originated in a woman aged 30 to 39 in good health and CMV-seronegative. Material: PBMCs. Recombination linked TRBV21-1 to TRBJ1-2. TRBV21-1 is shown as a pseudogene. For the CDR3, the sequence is CASSKALTTYGYPF. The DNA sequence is TGTGCCAGCAGCAAAGCGCTCACTACATATGGCTACCCCTTC.